This T cell receptor beta chain is drawn from a study of shared clonotypes between healthy human individuals. The sample holds one count of this clone. Its antigen is unidentified. General study results and limits: Larger estimated richness was generally recorded for naive subsets relative to memory subsets. The authors sampled blood alone, and tissue repertoires likely differ.

The CDR3 totals 16 residues. TCRdb's table, derived via immunoSEQ multiplex PCR, lists solely in-frame clones and lacks some. The data hold under 2,500,000 clones, with more than 90% observed a single time. Material: naive CD4+ T cells sorted from blood. This sample's subset: CD45RA+ positively selected. V is TRBV21-1 and J is TRBJ1-3. TRBV21-1 is listed as a pseudogene. The receptor was isolated from a man between 18 and 35 years old in good health. The CDR3 spells CASSKGPGQWGNTIYF. As DNA, the CDR3 is TGTGCCAGCAGCAAAGGGCCCGGGCAGTGGGGAAACACCATATATTTT.